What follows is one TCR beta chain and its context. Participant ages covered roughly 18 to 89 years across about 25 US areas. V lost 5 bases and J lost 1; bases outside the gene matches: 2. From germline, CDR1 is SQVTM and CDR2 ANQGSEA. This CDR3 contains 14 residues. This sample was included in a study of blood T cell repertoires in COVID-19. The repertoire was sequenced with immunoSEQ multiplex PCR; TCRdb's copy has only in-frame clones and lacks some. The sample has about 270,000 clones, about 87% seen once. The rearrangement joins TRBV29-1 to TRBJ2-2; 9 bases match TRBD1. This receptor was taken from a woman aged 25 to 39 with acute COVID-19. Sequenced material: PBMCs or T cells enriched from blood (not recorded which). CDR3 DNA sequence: TGCAGCGTTCGGGGACAGGGGAACACCGGGGAGCTGTTTTTT. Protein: CSVRGQGNTGELFF.